These 27 T cell receptor beta chains share one sample of origin, sequenced in a study of EBV T-cell therapy then PD-1 blockade in nasopharyngeal carcinoma. For these TCRs, the target antigens are not known. Sample treatment: AdE1-LMPpoly-expanded autologous EBV-specific T-cell therapy followed by anti-PD-1 nivolumab. The method was immunoSEQ multiplex PCR; TCRdb's version includes in-frame clones alone and lacks a portion of them. The table shows under 20,000 clones, with around 82% occurring only once. Sequences were derived from CD8+ T cells from blood, sampled between days 25 and 35 from a patient whose treatment included autologous EBV-specific T cells and nivolumab. These receptors were collected from a man aged 40-50 years with nasopharyngeal carcinoma.

The table lists this clone with a count of one. V usage is TRBV9 and J usage is TRBJ1-6; TRBD1 matches at 7 bases. The CDR3 covers 15 residues. With 3 bases clipped from V and 2 bases from J, the junction kept 2 bases outside the gene matches. Germline CDR1 SGDLS, CDR2 YYNGEE. CDR3 sequence reads: CASSADRAYNSPLHF. The DNA for the CDR3 is TGTGCCAGCAGCGCAGACAGGGCCTATAATTCACCCCTCCACTTT.

The chain has TRBV12-3 or TRBV12-4 and TRBJ2-7; no clear D gene. This CDR3 has 13 residues. V lost 0 bases and J lost 4, with 7 bases in between. In DNA form, the CDR3 reads TGTGCCAGCAGTTTAGCGCAACAGTACGAGCAGTACTTC. It is translated as CASSLAQQYEQYF.

This chain uses TRBV27 with TRBJ1-1; D is possibly TRBD1 (5 bases). This CDR3 has 14 residues. Germline V lookup: CDR1 MNHEY, CDR2 SMNVEV (reference sequence). Trimming cost V 7 bases and J 3 bases, with 15 bases left between them. This chain's CDR3 is CASTSLGDYTEAFF. The CDR3 DNA sequence: TGTGCCAGCACCTCTCTGGGGGATTACACTGAAGCTTTCTTT.

CDR3 loop: CSVINRDRAYNEQFF. The CDR3, as DNA: TGCAGCGTTATCAACCGGGACAGAGCCTACAATGAGCAGTTCTTC. The chain links TRBV29-1 to TRBJ2-1; 7 nucleotides match TRBD1. CDR3 length equals 15 residues. Germline V lookup: CDR1 SQVTM, CDR2 ANQGSEA. V gave up 5 bases and J gave up 2 bases; unmatched junction bases: 9.

The gene calls are TRBV2 and TRBJ1-5, with D unclear. The CDR3 sequence is 14 residues long. V dropped 1 base and J dropped 7 bases, with 11 bases sitting between them. Germline V gene sequence: CDR1 SNHLY, CDR2 FYNNEI. CDR3 DNA: TGTGCCAGCAGTGAAGGGGGAACGGCCCAGCCCCAGCATTTT. Its protein product is CASSEGGTAQPQHF.

This clone was seen a handful of times. This rearrangement joins TRBV14 to TRBJ2-3, with 7 positions matching TRBD1. The CDR3 totals 13 residues. Trimming cost V 0 bases and J 15 bases; bases outside gene matches: 9. The germline gives CDR1 SGHDN, CDR2 FVKESK. CDR3 protein: CASSQDGPGTVYF. The CDR3 coding sequence is TGTGCCAGCAGCCAAGACGGACCAGGGACAGTCTATTTT.

The chain employs TRBV7-9 and TRBJ2-7, with a weak D call TRBD2 (6 bases). With 5 bases removed from V and 4 bases from J, the gap between germline ends came to 18 bases. CDR3 size: 15 residues. The germline CDR1 and CDR2 sequences are SEHNR and FQNEAQ (reference sequence). The CDR3 region is CASSPTSPGFYEQYF. The CDR3 bases are TGTGCCAGCAGCCCAACTAGCCCGGGATTTTACGAGCAGTACTTC. The full variable domain, completed using reference TRBV7-9 and TRBJ2-7, is DTGVSQNPRHKITKRGQNVTFRCDPISEHNRLYWYRQTLGQGPEFLTYFQNEAQLEKSRLLSDRFSAERPKGSFSTLEIQRTEQGDSAMYLCASSPTSPGFYEQYFGPGTRLTVT.

The J gene is TRBJ1-4, the V gene TRBV6-2 or TRBV6-3; TRBD1 agrees at 10 bases. The ends lost 5 bases at V and 8 bases at J; junction bases unmatched: 5. Germline assignment: CDR1 MNHEY and CDR2 SVGEGT. There are 14 residues in the CDR3. CDR3 sequence: CASSIGTGVEKLFF. The CDR3 nucleotides read TGTGCCAGCAGTATCGGGACAGGGGTCGAAAAACTGTTTTTT.

The table lists this clone with a count of one. This sequence joins TRBV2 and TRBJ1-4; D may be TRBD1 (5 bases). Germline CDR1 reads SNHLY; CDR2 reads FYNNEI. The CDR3 covers 10 residues. The V end was cut by 10 bases, the J end by 10 bases, with 10 bases between. CDR3 coding DNA: TGTGCCACCTTCGGGGGAAAACTGTTTTTT. As protein: CATFGGKLFF.

This chain links TRBV6-5 with TRBJ1-1, with D unclear. CDR3 size: 13 residues. CDR1 and CDR2 from the germline V gene are MNHEY and SVGAGI. V lost 2 bases, J lost 1 base, and 5 bases lay in between. CDR3 DNA sequence: TGTGCCAGCAGTTACAATGGGAACACTGAAGCTTTCTTT. Residues: CASSYNGNTEAFF.

The gene calls are TRBV6-1 and TRBJ2-6, with D unclear. In germline, CDR1 is MNHNS, CDR2 SASEGT. This CDR3 contains 15 residues. The V end was cut by 1 base, the J end by 0 bases, with 4 bases between. CDR3 residues: CASSEDLSGANVLTF. The CDR3 DNA reads as TGTGCCAGCAGTGAAGACCTCTCTGGGGCCAACGTCCTGACTTTC.

V and J are TRBV4-3 and TRBJ2-6; D gene uncertain. This CDR3 is 16 amino acids long. CDR1 LGHNA and CDR2 YSLEER come from the germline V gene. The germline V and J ends were trimmed by 0 bases and 2 bases, with 8 bases remaining between them. CDR3 sequence reads: CASSQEWQAGANVLTF. For the CDR3, the DNA is TGCGCCAGCAGCCAAGAATGGCAGGCTGGGGCCAACGTCCTGACTTTC.

The table lists this clone with a count of one. This chain connects TRBV6-5 to TRBJ2-7; 7 nucleotides agree with TRBD1. V gave up 10 bases and J gave up 2 bases; unmatched junction bases: 8. This CDR3 spans 13 amino acids. Germline V gives CDR1 MNHEY, CDR2 SVGAGI. As DNA, the CDR3 is TGTGCCACCCTAACCGGGACAGCCTACGAGCAGTACTTC. Translation gives CATLTGTAYEQYF.

This clone was detected a few times. The chain links TRBV5-4 to TRBJ1-2; D gene unclear. The V end lost 4 bases, the J end lost 3 bases, and 13 bases lay between the germline ends. The germline CDR1 and CDR2 sequences are SGHNT and YYREEE (reference sequence). The CDR3 extends over 14 amino acids. In DNA form, the CDR3 reads TGTGCCAGCAGCGGGGAGGGATATTACTATGGCTACACCTTC. Translating gives CASSGEGYYYGYTF.

The chain combines TRBV9 with TRBJ2-1, with 8 bases matching TRBD1. The CDR3 covers 15 residues. In germline, CDR1 is SGDLS, CDR2 YYNGEE. V trimming: 6 bases; J trimming: 8 bases; junction bases outside the gene matches: 13. The CDR3 DNA sequence: TGTGCCAGCACGGTTCTGACAGGGGAGAAGGATGAGCAGTTCTTC. The encoded protein is CASTVLTGEKDEQFF.

This clone appeared a few times. This chain links TRBV6-1 with TRBJ1-6, with D perhaps TRBD1 (6 bases). Trimming removed 2 bases from V and 8 bases from J, with 19 bases in between. The V gene's germline CDR1 is MNHNS and CDR2 SASEGT. The CDR3 totals 17 residues. CDR3 residues: CASSETTPGERDSPLHF. The CDR3, as DNA: TGTGCCAGCAGTGAAACGACGCCAGGGGAAAGGGATTCACCCCTCCACTTT.

The chain combines TRBV30 with TRBJ2-7; D ambiguous. The CDR3 has 15 amino acids. Germline values: CDR1 GTSNPN, CDR2 SVGIG (reference sequence). With 2 bases removed from V and 1 base from J, the gap between germline ends came to 15 bases. The CDR3 coding sequence is TGTGCCTGGAGTCCCCGCCGAACGGGTTCCTACGAGCAGTACTTC. Encoded protein: CAWSPRRTGSYEQYF.

Only one count was recorded for this clone. The chain couples TRBV9 to TRBJ1-4, with D tentatively TRBD1 (6 bases). CDR1 and CDR2 (germline): SGDLS, YYNGEE. The CDR3 spans 14 residues. Trimming stripped 4 bases from V and 7 bases from J, with 14 bases between. CDR3 in amino acids: CASSQQGGREKLFF. CDR3 coding DNA: TGTGCCAGCAGCCAACAGGGAGGGCGTGAAAAACTGTTTTTT.

The chain links TRBV28 to TRBJ2-7; TRBD1 is a possible D gene (6 bases). The germline V gene has CDR1 MDHEN and CDR2 SYDVKM. This CDR3 has 12 amino acids. The V gene lost 7 bases and the J gene lost 3 bases, with 10 bases spanning the gap. The CDR3 is CASTEQGYEQYF. In DNA form, the CDR3 reads TGTGCCAGCACCGAACAGGGCTACGAGCAGTACTTC.

DNA for the CDR3: TGTGCCACCAGCAAGGGGGATACGCAGTATTTT. Its protein product is CATSKGDTQYF. The chain is built from TRBV15 and TRBJ2-3; TRBD1 is a possible D gene (5 bases). CDR1 is LNHNV, CDR2 YYDKDF, per germline (reference sequence). Trimming took 4 bases from V and 6 from J, leaving 5 bases between them. The CDR3 consists of 11 residues.

The chain combines TRBV19 with TRBJ1-4; 8 bases fit TRBD1. The CDR3 covers 17 residues. V gave up 6 bases and J gave up 2 bases; unmatched junction bases: 11. The germline V gene encodes CDR1 LNHDA and CDR2 SQIVND (reference sequence). CDR3 DNA: TGTGCCAGTAGCCCGGACAGGGAGGGAGGTACTAATGAAAAACTGTTTTTT. As protein: CASSPDREGGTNEKLFF.

This clone is judged large. V is TRBV28 and J is TRBJ2-5; no clear D. The CDR3 contains 14 residues. V was pared by 1 base and J by 1 base, with 7 bases between. Germline V CDR1 and CDR2: MDHEN, SYDVKM. This CDR3 is CASSLLAIQETQYF. CDR3 DNA: TGTGCCAGCAGTTTATTGGCCATCCAAGAGACCCAGTACTTC. The full variable domain, its missing parts supplied by reference TRBV28 and TRBJ2-5, is DVKVTQSSRYLVKRTGEKVFLECVQDMDHENMFWYRQDPGLGLRLIYFSYDVKMKEKGDIPEGYSVSREKKERFSLILESASTNQTSMYLCASSLLAIQETQYFGPGTRLLVL.

The chain joins TRBV29-1 to TRBJ1-2, with 7 nucleotides matching TRBD1. Germline V gives CDR1 SQVTM, CDR2 ANQGSEA. The CDR3 consists of 13 residues. After removal of 6 bases from V and 4 bases from J, the junction contained 8 bases not matched to a gene. The CDR3 protein is CSVFTGQAYGYTF. CDR3 DNA sequence: TGCAGCGTCTTCACCGGACAGGCCTATGGCTACACCTTC.

The chain uses TRBV5-1 and TRBJ2-7, with 10 bases lining up with TRBD1. V shed 0 bases, J shed 1 base, and the junction held 4 bases outside the gene matches. CDR1 and CDR2 from the germline V gene are SGHRS and YFSETQ. CDR3 length: 16 residues. The CDR3 bases are TGCGCCAGCAGCTTGGAGGGACAGGGGTCTTCCTACGAGCAGTACTTC. Translation gives CASSLEGQGSSYEQYF.

The rearrangement links TRBV9 to TRBJ2-3; 9 bases are a match to TRBD1. The CDR3 is made up of 15 amino acids. Unmatched junction bases numbered 5, after V lost 4 bases and J lost 2 bases. The germline V gene has CDR1 SGDLS and CDR2 YYNGEE. The CDR3 DNA is TGTGCCAGCAGCACGACAGGGGGAGTCACAGATACGCAGTATTTT. This encodes CASSTTGGVTDTQYF.

The chain links TRBV5-4 to TRBJ2-1, with 7 bases lining up with TRBD2. This CDR3 has 15 residues. The germline V gene encodes CDR1 SGHNT and CDR2 YYREEE (reference sequence). J lost 4 bases, V lost 0 bases, and 4 bases had no gene match. Written as DNA, the CDR3 is TGTGCCAGCAGCTTGGGGCTAGCGGAATACAATGAGCAGTTCTTC. The encoded protein is CASSLGLAEYNEQFF.

A single count supports this clone. The V call is TRBV3-1 (or the pseudogene TRBV3-2), the J call TRBJ1-1; D may be TRBD1 (5 bases). The CDR3 length is 14 residues. From germline, CDR1 is LGHDT and CDR2 YNNKEL (reference sequence). V lost 2 bases and J 4 bases, leaving 11 bases between the germline ends. The CDR3 DNA reads as TGTGCCAGCAGCCAAACCGGGGCGCCCACTGAAGCTTTCTTT. This translates into CASSQTGAPTEAFF.